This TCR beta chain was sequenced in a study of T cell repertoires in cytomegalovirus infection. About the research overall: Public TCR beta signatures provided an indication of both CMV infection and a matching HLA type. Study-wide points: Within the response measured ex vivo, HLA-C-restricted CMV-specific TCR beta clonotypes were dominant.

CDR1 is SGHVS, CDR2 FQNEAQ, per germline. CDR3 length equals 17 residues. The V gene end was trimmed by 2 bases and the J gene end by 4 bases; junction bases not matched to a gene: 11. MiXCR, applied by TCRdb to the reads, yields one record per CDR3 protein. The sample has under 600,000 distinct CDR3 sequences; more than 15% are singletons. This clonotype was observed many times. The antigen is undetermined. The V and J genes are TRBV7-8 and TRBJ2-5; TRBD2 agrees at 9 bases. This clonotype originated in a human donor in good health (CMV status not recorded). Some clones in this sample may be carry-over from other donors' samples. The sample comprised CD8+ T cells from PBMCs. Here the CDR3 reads CASSLKLAGAEGETQYF. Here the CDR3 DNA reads TGTGCCAGCAGCTTAAAGTTAGCGGGAGCGGAGGGAGAGACCCAGTACTTC.